Sequencing of this T cell receptor beta chain was carried out in a study of T cells of healthy individuals. MiXCR, applied by TCRdb to the 5' RACE reads, yields one record per CDR3 protein. The sample shows 53,000 or so distinct CDR3 sequences, approximately 14% of them seen only once. The clonotype was recovered from a human donor in good health.

This chain's CDR3 is CASSRALFSESDEQFF. The DNA for the CDR3 is TGTGCCAGCAGCCGGGCGCTATTTAGTGAAAGCGATGAGCAGTTCTTC. The V and J genes are TRBV14 and TRBJ2-1; D gene uncertain. CDR1 is SGHDN, CDR2 FVKESK, per germline. With 4 bases removed from V and 8 bases from J, the gap between germline ends came to 21 bases. The CDR3 totals 16 residues.